These 4 T cell receptor beta chains came from one sample sequenced in a study of Ad26.COV2.S vaccination and SARS-CoV-2 variants. The protocol was immunoSEQ multiplex PCR, while the TCRdb copy is restricted to in-frame clones and leaves out a portion. The sample comprises a few hundred thousand clones, approximately 83% of which are singletons, and approximately 7.8% rests with the top ten. The treatment denotes: roughly 18 received Ad26.COV2.S at low or high dose, single or two shots; 5 received placebo; per-sample allocation not given. Sampling was performed 63 days after the first vaccine or placebo injection. Sequenced material: peripheral blood, taken in a trial of Ad26.COV2.S vaccine versus placebo. The receptors here all came from a person aged 18-65 years who received the Ad26.COV2.S COVID-19 vaccine or a placebo.

V is TRBV5-1 and J is TRBJ2-7; 10 bases are a match to TRBD2. The CDR3 runs to 14 residues. Germline V gene lookup returns CDR1 SGHRS and CDR2 YFSETQ. V lost 4 bases and J lost 5; bases outside the gene matches: 6. The CDR3 DNA reads as TGCGCCAGCAGCGTCCTAGCGGGAGAAGACGAGCAGTACTTC. Protein sequence: CASSVLAGEDEQYF. The full variable domain, its missing parts supplied by reference TRBV5-1 and TRBJ2-7, is KAGVTQTPRYLIKTRGQQVTLSCSPISGHRSVSWYQQTPGQGLQFLFEYFSETQRNKGNFPGRFSGRQFSNSRSEMNVSTLELGDSALYLCASSVLAGEDEQYFGPGTRLTVT.

V gene TRBV7-9 combines with J gene TRBJ1-2; D perhaps matches TRBD1 (6 bases). With 5 bases removed from V and 5 bases from J, the gap between germline ends came to 18 bases. Germline V gene lookup returns CDR1 SEHNR and CDR2 FQNEAQ (reference sequence). The CDR3 is 15 residues long. The DNA of the CDR3 is TGTGCCAGCAGCCCGTACGATGGGGGGCTGTATGGCTACACCTTC. Its protein is CASSPYDGGLYGYTF. The entire variable domain, with the rest obtained from reference TRBV7-9 and TRBJ1-2, is as follows: DTGVSQNPRHKITKRGQNVTFRCDPISEHNRLYWYRQTLGQGPEFLTYFQNEAQLEKSRLLSDRFSAERPKGSFSTLEIQRTEQGDSAMYLCASSPYDGGLYGYTFGSGTRLTVV.

The J gene is TRBJ1-4, the V gene TRBV25-1, with D possibly matching TRBD1 (6 bases). This CDR3 is 15 amino acids long. The V and J ends lost 1 base and 5 bases respectively, with 11 bases between them. The V gene's germline CDR1 is MGHDK and CDR2 SYGVNS. The CDR3 sequence is CASSEWGGQNEKLFF. CDR3 DNA: TGTGCCAGCAGTGAATGGGGGGGGCAAAATGAAAAACTGTTTTTT.

J is TRBJ1-1 and V is TRBV9, with D tentatively TRBD1 (5 bases). The CDR3 runs 15 residues. In germline, CDR1 is SGDLS, CDR2 YYNGEE. V was shortened by 4 bases and J by 12 bases, with 25 bases between the two germline ends. The CDR3 nucleotides are TGTGCCAGCAGCCCCCAAACTGCGGGGCTTATGGGACCTTTCTTT. Its translation is CASSPQTAGLMGPFF.